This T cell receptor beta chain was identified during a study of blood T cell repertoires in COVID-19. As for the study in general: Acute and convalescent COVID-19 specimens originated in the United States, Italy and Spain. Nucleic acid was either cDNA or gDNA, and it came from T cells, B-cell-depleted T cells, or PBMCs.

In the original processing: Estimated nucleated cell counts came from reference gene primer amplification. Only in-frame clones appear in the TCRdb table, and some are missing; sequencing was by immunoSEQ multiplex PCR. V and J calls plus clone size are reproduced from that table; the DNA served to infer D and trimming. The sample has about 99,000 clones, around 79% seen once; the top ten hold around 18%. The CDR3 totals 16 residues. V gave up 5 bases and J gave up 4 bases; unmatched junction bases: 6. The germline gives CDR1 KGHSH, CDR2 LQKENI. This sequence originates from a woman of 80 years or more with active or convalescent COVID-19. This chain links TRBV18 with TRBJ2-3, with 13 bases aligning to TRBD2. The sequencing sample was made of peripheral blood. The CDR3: CASSATSGRLADTQYF. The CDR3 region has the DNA TGTGCCAGCTCAGCGACTAGCGGGAGGTTAGCAGATACGCAGTATTTT.